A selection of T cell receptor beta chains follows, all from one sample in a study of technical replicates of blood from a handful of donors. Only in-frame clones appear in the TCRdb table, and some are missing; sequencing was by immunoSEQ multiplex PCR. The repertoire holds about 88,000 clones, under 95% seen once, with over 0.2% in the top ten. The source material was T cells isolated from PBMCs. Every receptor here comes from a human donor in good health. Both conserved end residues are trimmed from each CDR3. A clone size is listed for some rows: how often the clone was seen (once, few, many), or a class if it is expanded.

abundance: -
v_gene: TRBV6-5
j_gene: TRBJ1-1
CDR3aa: ASILNTEAF

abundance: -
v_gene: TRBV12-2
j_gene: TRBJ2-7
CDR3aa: ASRLSDRRTYEQY

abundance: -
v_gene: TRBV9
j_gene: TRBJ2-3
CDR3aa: ASSVGIAGGSTDTQY

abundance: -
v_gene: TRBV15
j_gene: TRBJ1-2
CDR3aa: ATSSSDYGYT

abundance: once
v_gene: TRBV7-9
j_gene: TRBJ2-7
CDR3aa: ASSLPSGTYEQY

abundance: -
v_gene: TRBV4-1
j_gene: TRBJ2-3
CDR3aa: ASSPRRGQGTDTQY

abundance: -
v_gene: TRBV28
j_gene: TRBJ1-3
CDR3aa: ASNRGSGNTIY

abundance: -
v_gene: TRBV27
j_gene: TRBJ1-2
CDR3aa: ASSLKPHYGYT

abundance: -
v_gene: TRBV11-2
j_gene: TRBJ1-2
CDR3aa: ASSLFSLDRGRYGYT

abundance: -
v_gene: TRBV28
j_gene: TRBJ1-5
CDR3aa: ASSIRSNQPQH

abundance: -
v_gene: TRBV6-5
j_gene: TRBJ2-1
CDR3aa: ASAKGGSFYNEQF

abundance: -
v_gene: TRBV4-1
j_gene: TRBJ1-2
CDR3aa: ASSQFGPIYGYT

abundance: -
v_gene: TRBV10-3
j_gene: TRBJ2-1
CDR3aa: AINDGGSGYNEQF

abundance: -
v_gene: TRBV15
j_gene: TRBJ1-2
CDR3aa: ATSKAFGGPIYGYT

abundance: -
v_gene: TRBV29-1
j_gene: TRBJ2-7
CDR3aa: SIAGANYEQY

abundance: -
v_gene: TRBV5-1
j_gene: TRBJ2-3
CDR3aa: ASSAAAGASTDTQY

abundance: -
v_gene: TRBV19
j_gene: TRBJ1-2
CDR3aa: ASNPAGALYGYT

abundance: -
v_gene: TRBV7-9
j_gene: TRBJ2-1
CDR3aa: ASSGRVTGGGNNEQF

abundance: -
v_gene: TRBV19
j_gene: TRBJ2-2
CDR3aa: ASRYGTGELF

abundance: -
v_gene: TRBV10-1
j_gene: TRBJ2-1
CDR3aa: ASSYLRDKGLNEQF

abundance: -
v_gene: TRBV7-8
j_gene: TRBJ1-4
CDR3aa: ASSSTGMATNEKLF

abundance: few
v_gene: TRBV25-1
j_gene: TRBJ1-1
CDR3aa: ASRPDREWAEAF

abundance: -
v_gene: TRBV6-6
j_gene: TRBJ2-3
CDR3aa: ASSLVDDTDTQY

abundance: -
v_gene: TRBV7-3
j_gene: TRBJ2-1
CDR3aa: ASSLWGGINEQF